Listed below are T cell receptor beta chains from one sample, sequenced in a study of T cell changes during pregnancy in multiple sclerosis. The assay was immunoSEQ multiplex PCR, and TCRdb's table has in-frame clones only and misses some. The sample consists of tens of thousands of clones, roughly 90% of them appearing once. The material was CD4+ T cells from peripheral blood mononuclear cells, obtained in the third trimester of pregnancy. The receptors come from a female donor in good health, enrolled as a control in a pregnancy study. Both conserved end residues are part of each CDR3. The D gene is left open where the match is weak. For some rows the clone size is stated as once, few or many, or as a class when expanded; others skip it.

>-|TRBJ2-3|-|14|TRBV28
TGTGCCAGCAGCCCTGGACACCGCACAGATACGCAGTATTTT
CASSPGHRTDTQYF
>-|TRBJ2-3|TRBD2|20|TRBV4-2
TGTGCCAGCAGCCCAGTATCACTAGCGGGGGCCTCCCGGGGGACAGATACGCAGTATTTT
CASSPVSLAGASRGTDTQYF
>-|TRBJ1-2|TRBD1|16|TRBV9
TGTGCCAGCAGCGTTTCCCCAGGGGGCGCGAACTATGGCTACACCTTC
CASSVSPGGANYGYTF
>-|TRBJ1-1|-|13|TRBV19
TGTGCCAGTAGTATTCAGGGCAGTGGGGTCGCTTTCTTT
CASSIQGSGVAFF
>-|TRBJ2-3|-|17|TRBV9
TGTGCCAGCAGCGTAGACGGGACACCCCGTGGTCCCGATACGCAGTATTTT
CASSVDGTPRGPDTQYF
>-|TRBJ2-6|-|14|TRBV7-2
TGTGCCAGCAGCTTGAGTTTTGGGGCCAACGTCCTGACTTTC
CASSLSFGANVLTF
>few|TRBJ1-1|-|17|TRBV9
TGTGCCAGCAGCGTAGTTCTCCTCACGCCGGGGAACACTGAAGCTTTCTTT
CASSVVLLTPGNTEAFF
>-|TRBJ2-2|-|15|TRBV18
TGTGCCAGCTCACCAGCGGGGTTGTTTACCGGGGAGCTGTTTTTT
CASSPAGLFTGELFF
>-|TRBJ2-2|TRBD2|18|TRBV25-1
TGTGCCAGCAGGGCCCGGGCGGGGGGCTTGGCAAACACCGGGGAGCTGTTTTTT
CASRARAGGLANTGELFF
>once|TRBJ2-7|TRBD2|16|TRBV9
TGTGCCAGCAGCGTAGCGGGGGGGGATGAAGGCTACGAGCAGTACTTC
CASSVAGGDEGYEQYF
>-|TRBJ2-1|-|15|TRBV5-4
TGTGCCAGCACCTTACCGGGGGGCTCTTACAATGAGCAGTTCTTC
CASTLPGGSYNEQFF
>-|TRBJ1-4|-|17|TRBV9
TGTGCCAGCAGCGTAGGTTCCTTGCTGGGCCAAGGTGAAAAACTGTTTTTT
CASSVGSLLGQGEKLFF
>-|TRBJ1-3|-|15|TRBV9
TGTGCCAGCAGCCTTGAGGGACATTCTGGAAACACCATATATTTT
CASSLEGHSGNTIYF
>-|TRBJ2-2|-|13|TRBV6-6
TGTGCCACCGTCCGGGTCGGGACCGGGGAGCTGTTTTTT
CATVRVGTGELFF
>once|TRBJ1-3|TRBD1|17|TRBV4-1
TGCGCCAGCAGCCAACCCCGGGCAGGGGGAAGTGGAAACACCATATATTTT
CASSQPRAGGSGNTIYF
>-|TRBJ1-1|-|15|TRBV7-2
TGTGCCAGCAGCTTAGGGGGGGGCGTGGGCACTGAAGCTTTCTTT
CASSLGGGVGTEAFF
>-|TRBJ1-3|TRBD1|15|TRBV11-3
TGTGCCAGCAGCCCTAACAGGGGGACGGCGAACACCATATATTTT
CASSPNRGTANTIYF
>-|TRBJ2-3|TRBD1|13|TRBV7-9
TGTGCCAGCAGCTTAGACCCGGGGACAGAAAGGGATTTT
CASSLDPGTERDF
>-|TRBJ2-3|TRBD2|17|TRBV5-6
TGTGCCAGCAGCTTCGGACTAGCGGGGGGAAGCACAGATACGCAGTATTTT
CASSFGLAGGSTDTQYF
>once|TRBJ1-2|TRBD1|16|TRBV7-8
TGTGCCAGCAGCTTAGAAGGACAGGGCCTCAACTATGGCTACACCTTC
CASSLEGQGLNYGYTF
>-|TRBJ2-1|TRBD1|13|TRBV5-1
TGCGCCAGCAGCTCGCAGGGGGCCTATGAGCAGTTCTTC
CASSSQGAYEQFF
>-|TRBJ2-1|TRBD2|15|TRBV30
TGTGCCTGGAGTCTGACTAGCGGGATATACAATGAGCAGTTCTTC
CAWSLTSGIYNEQFF
>-|TRBJ1-1|TRBD1|16|TRBV9
TGTGCCAGCAGTCCTGGACAGGGTGGGCTGAACACTGAAGCTTTCTTT
CASSPGQGGLNTEAFF
>-|TRBJ2-2|-|13|TRBV25-1
TGTGCCAGCACCTTCCTAAACACCGGGGAGCTGTTTTTT
CASTFLNTGELFF
>-|TRBJ1-5|-|15|TRBV4-2
TGTGCCAGCAGCCAGGCCGACAGCCTCAATCAGCCCCAGCATTTT
CASSQADSLNQPQHF
>-|TRBJ1-1|-|14|TRBV30
TGTGCCTGGAGTGTTACGGTGAAGAACACTGAAGCTTTCTTT
CAWSVTVKNTEAFF
>-|TRBJ1-2|-|13|TRBV25-1
TGTGCCAGCAGTGAACCGGTTAAGAGCGGCTACACCTTC
CASSEPVKSGYTF
>-|TRBJ2-1|TRBD1|15|TRBV6-4
TGTGCCAGCAGTGACTCTATGGCAGGGGGCAATGAGCAGTTCTTC
CASSDSMAGGNEQFF
>-|TRBJ1-2|-|14|TRBV5-1
TGCGCCAGCAGCTTAAACAGGGAGACCTATGGCTACACCTTC
CASSLNRETYGYTF
>-|TRBJ2-2|TRBD1|15|TRBV7-6
TGTGCCAGCAGCTTGGCACAGGGGTTGAACGGGGAGCTGTTTTTT
CASSLAQGLNGELFF
>-|TRBJ1-2|-|11|TRBV30
TGTGCCGGTAGCCAGGGATATGGCTACACCTTC
CAGSQGYGYTF
>-|TRBJ2-4|-|13|TRBV6-6
TGTGCCAGCAGTCGGACATCGAAAAACATTCAGTACTTC
CASSRTSKNIQYF
>-|TRBJ2-5|-|11|TRBV29-1
TGCAGCGCTGAACCGGGGGAGACCCAGTACTTC
CSAEPGETQYF
>-|TRBJ2-3|-|15|TRBV9
TGTGCCAGCAGCGTAGATTCGGGGGGCACAGATACGCAGTATTTT
CASSVDSGGTDTQYF
>-|TRBJ2-5|TRBD2|16|TRBV19
TGTGCCAGTAGTATACGGCTAGCGGGGGGTAGCGAGACCCAGTACTTC
CASSIRLAGGSETQYF
>-|TRBJ1-6|-|15|TRBV7-8
TGTGCCAGCAGCTTCCAGACAGGCCTCAATTCACCCCTCCACTTT
CASSFQTGLNSPLHF
>-|TRBJ1-2|TRBD1|16|TRBV19
TGTGCCAGTAGTACCTACCCGGACAGGGCGGGGCATGGCTACACCTTC
CASSTYPDRAGHGYTF
>-|TRBJ2-3|TRBD2|16|TRBV6-5
TGTGCCAGCAGTTATAACGAGCGGGGGGATACAGATACGCAGTATTTT
CASSYNERGDTDTQYF
>-|TRBJ2-7|TRBD2|14|TRBV7-2
TGTGCCAGCAGCTTACAGCGGGGGGCCTACGAGCAGTACTTC
CASSLQRGAYEQYF
>-|TRBJ1-1|-|14|TRBV27
TGTGCCAGCAGCCCTAACGTTGCCGGGACTGAAGCTTTCTTT
CASSPNVAGTEAFF
>-|TRBJ1-1|TRBD1|14|TRBV10-3
TGTGCCATCAGTCGACAGGGAGTGAACACTGAAGCTTTCTTT
CAISRQGVNTEAFF
>-|TRBJ1-1|TRBD1|15|TRBV18
TGTGCCAGCTCACTCTCGGGACAGCGGAACACTGAAGCTTTCTTT
CASSLSGQRNTEAFF
>once|TRBJ2-3|-|15|TRBV15
TGTGCCACCAGCAGCGCCAAAACAAGCACAGATACGCAGTATTTT
CATSSAKTSTDTQYF
>-|TRBJ2-1|-|12|TRBV2
TGTGCCAGCGGAGTTATAAGGCATGAGCAGTTCTTC
CASGVIRHEQFF
>once|TRBJ2-3|TRBD2|15|TRBV2
TGTGCCAGCAGTTCCCCGGGACTAGGAACATATACGCAGTATTTT
CASSSPGLGTYTQYF
>-|TRBJ1-1|TRBD1|14|TRBV4-1
TGCGCCAGCAGCCCCGGACAGGGAAACACTGAAGCTTTCTTT
CASSPGQGNTEAFF
>-|TRBJ2-3|-|14|TRBV30
TGTGCCTGGAGTGGAGGACACAGCACAGATACGCAGTATTTT
CAWSGGHSTDTQYF
>-|TRBJ2-7|-|16|TRBV4-2
TGTGCCAGCAGCCAAGATAGCGCCGGGGGGCTCTACGAGCAGTACTTC
CASSQDSAGGLYEQYF
>-|TRBJ2-4|-|15|TRBV25-1
TGTGCCAGCAGTGCTCCTAGGGGAGGCAAAAACATTCAGTACTTC
CASSAPRGGKNIQYF
>-|TRBJ2-5|-|14|TRBV5-8
TGTGCCAGCAGCTTGATAGCGGTCGGGGAGACCCAGTACTTC
CASSLIAVGETQYF
>-|TRBJ1-1|-|13|TRBV12-5
TGTGCTAGTGGTACCATGAGGAGTTCTGAAGCTTTCTTT
CASGTMRSSEAFF
>-|TRBJ1-1|-|13|TRBV19
TGTGCCAGTAAGTTTTACAGGAACACTGAAGCTTTCTTT
CASKFYRNTEAFF